A single sample gave rise to the 25 T cell receptor beta chains below, sequenced in a study of blood T cell repertoires in COVID-19. Sequencing was performed with immunoSEQ multiplex PCR; in TCRdb, only in-frame clones are kept and a portion is missing. Here the sample spans about 140,000 clones, roughly 90% being singletons. The source material was peripheral blood. The receptor source for this set is a man aged 45 to 65 with active or convalescent COVID-19.

The chain has TRBV30 and TRBJ2-7, with D possibly TRBD1 on 6 matching bases. CDR3 size: 11 residues. Germline assignment: CDR1 GTSNPN and CDR2 SVGIG (reference sequence). Trimming removed 0 bases from V and 9 bases from J, with 9 bases in between. The CDR3 here is CAWSVQGRQYF. Here the CDR3 DNA reads TGTGCCTGGAGTGTACAGGGCAGGCAGTACTTC.

V and J are TRBV9 and TRBJ2-2; 11 positions match TRBD2. Germline lookup yields CDR1 SGDLS and CDR2 YYNGEE. The CDR3 covers 16 residues. V was clipped by 6 bases and J by 5 bases; unmatched bases: 9. CDR3 amino acids: CASTPSTSGRTGELFF. The CDR3 region has the DNA TGTGCCAGCACCCCATCTACTAGCGGGAGAACCGGGGAGCTGTTTTTT.

The rearrangement joins TRBV19 to TRBJ1-1, with 11 bases that match TRBD1. The ends lost 6 bases at V and 0 bases at J; junction bases unmatched: 6. Germline CDR1 and CDR2: LNHDA and SQIVND (reference sequence). This CDR3 comprises 16 residues. CDR3 nucleotide sequence: TGTGCCAGTAGCCCCGGACAGGGGGCAATGAACACTGAAGCTTTCTTT. Translation gives CASSPGQGAMNTEAFF. The full variable domain, rest sourced from reference TRBV19 and TRBJ1-1, is DGGITQSPKYLFRKEGQNVTLSCEQNLNHDAMYWYRQDPGQGLRLIYYSQIVNDFQKGDIAEGYSVSREKKESFPLTVTSAQKNPTAFYLCASSPGQGAMNTEAFFGQGTRLTVV.

The gene calls are TRBV9 and TRBJ2-5, with 13 bases aligning to TRBD2. V lost 4 bases, J lost 5 bases, and 8 bases stayed unmatched. This CDR3 is built from 16 residues. Germline CDR1 is SGDLS and CDR2 is YYNGEE. The CDR3 sequence is CASSLGLAGVQETQYF. CDR3 coding DNA: TGTGCCAGCAGCCTCGGACTAGCGGGAGTTCAGGAGACCCAGTACTTC.

The V call is TRBV19, the J call TRBJ1-5, with 7 bases fitting TRBD1. J lost 1 base, V lost 5 bases, and 8 bases had no gene match. The CDR3 has 16 residues. The germline CDR1 and CDR2 sequences are LNHDA and SQIVND (reference sequence). The chain's CDR3 is CASSPTNRGSNQPQHF. For the CDR3, the DNA is TGTGCCAGTAGTCCCACCAACAGGGGAAGCAATCAGCCCCAGCATTTT.

The chain employs TRBV19 and TRBJ1-2; D perhaps matches TRBD1 (5 bases). CDR1 and CDR2 (germline): LNHDA, SQIVND (reference sequence). This CDR3 contains 16 residues. V gave up 8 bases and J gave up 5 bases, with 24 bases separating them. This chain's CDR3 is CASSNRRADSDYGYTF. CDR3 in DNA: TGTGCCAGTTCCAACAGGAGGGCAGATAGCGATTATGGCTACACCTTC.

This sequence joins TRBV28 and TRBJ2-7; perhaps TRBD2 as D (6 bases). Germline V gives CDR1 MDHEN, CDR2 SYDVKM. The CDR3 extends over 15 amino acids. Deletions cut 5 bases from V and 2 bases from J, with 16 bases between. The chain's CDR3 is CASSPSGGKAYEQYF. The CDR3 region has the DNA TGTGCCAGCAGTCCCTCTGGAGGGAAAGCCTACGAGCAGTACTTC.

DNA for the CDR3: TGTGCCAGCTCACCTACCGGGACACGGCCCTACGAGCAGTACTTC. Translating gives CASSPTGTRPYEQYF. The chain recombines TRBV18 with TRBJ2-7; the D gene is possibly TRBD1 (6 bases). This CDR3 contains 15 residues. The germline V and J ends were trimmed by 3 bases and 2 bases, with 14 bases remaining between them. The germline CDR1 and CDR2 sequences are KGHSH and LQKENI.

This chain connects TRBV19 to TRBJ2-6; possible D gene TRBD1, 6 bases. CDR1 is LNHDA, CDR2 SQIVND, per germline (reference sequence). The CDR3 loop spans 17 amino acids. V shed 5 bases and J shed 0 bases, with 14 bases lying between them. The CDR3 loop is CASSLRDRRSGANVLTF. CDR3 nucleotides: TGTGCCAGTAGTCTCCGAGACAGGCGCTCTGGGGCCAACGTCCTGACTTTC.

V gene TRBV24-1 combines with J gene TRBJ1-1; D not certain. Germline lookup yields CDR1 KGHDR and CDR2 SFDVKD. V lost 4 bases and J 3 bases, leaving 5 bases between the germline ends. The CDR3 length is 12 residues. Written as DNA, the CDR3 is TGTGCCACCAGTGACCCGGACACTGAAGCTTTCTTT. Translation: CATSDPDTEAFF.

The genes are TRBV10-2 and TRBJ2-7, with 12 bases matching TRBD2. The length of the CDR3 is 17 residues. V was clipped by 7 bases and J by 1 base; unmatched bases: 11. Looked up from germline, CDR1 is WSHSY and CDR2 is SAAADI. The CDR3 sequence is CASTPWASGRVSYEQYF. CDR3 DNA sequence: TGCGCCAGCACCCCTTGGGCTAGCGGGAGGGTGTCCTACGAGCAGTACTTC.

The table lists this clone with many counts. The V call is TRBV3-1 (or the pseudogene TRBV3-2), the J call TRBJ2-5; perhaps TRBD1 as D (5 bases). The V end was cut by 3 bases, the J end by 1 base, with 15 bases between. The CDR3 is 16 residues long. Germline V lookup: CDR1 LGHDT, CDR2 YNNKEL (reference sequence). The CDR3 here is CASSQVRQKLQETQYF. CDR3 bases: TGTGCCAGCAGCCAGGTTCGACAGAAACTCCAAGAGACCCAGTACTTC.

The chain carries TRBV5-4 and TRBJ2-7; 8 bases are a match to TRBD2. The V and J ends lost 0 bases and 6 bases, in that order; junction bases with no gene match: 8. Germline V gene sequence: CDR1 SGHNT, CDR2 YYREEE (reference sequence). The CDR3 totals 15 residues. The CDR3 region has the DNA TGTGCCAGCAGCTTGGAAGCTAGCGGGTCGGGCGAGCAGTACTTC. This gives the protein CASSLEASGSGEQYF.

The chain carries TRBV19 and TRBJ1-2, with a weak D call TRBD1 (5 bases). Germline CDR1 LNHDA, CDR2 SQIVND (reference sequence). This CDR3 is 15 amino acids long. V was shortened by 3 bases and J by 4 bases, with 15 bases between the two germline ends. The CDR3: CASSIGHLRIYGYTF. The CDR3, as DNA: TGTGCCAGTAGTATCGGACACTTACGAATCTATGGCTACACCTTC.

The rearrangement links TRBV29-1 to TRBJ2-7; TRBD2 agrees at 11 bases. Germline V lookup: CDR1 SQVTM, CDR2 ANQGSEA. The J segment lost 0 bases and the V segment lost 7 bases, leaving 11 bases of the junction unmatched. The CDR3 consists of 16 residues. The CDR3 is CSAGPVAGGSSYEQYF. CDR3 nucleotide sequence: TGCAGCGCCGGCCCCGTAGCGGGAGGGAGCTCCTACGAGCAGTACTTC.

V is TRBV6-5 and J is TRBJ1-1, with D possibly matching TRBD1 (6 bases). With 8 bases removed from V and 1 base from J, the gap between germline ends came to 8 bases. Germline V gene sequence: CDR1 MNHEY, CDR2 SVGAGI. CDR3 length: 12 residues. CDR3 loop: CASRGGNTEAFF. CDR3 sequence (DNA): TGTGCCAGCCGAGGGGGGAACACTGAAGCTTTCTTT.

The chain joins TRBV5-4 to TRBJ2-1, with no clear D. Germline-derived CDR1 and CDR2 are SGHNT and YYREEE (reference sequence). The CDR3 has 14 amino acids. Between the trimmed V and J ends, which lost 2 bases and 8 bases, there was a span of 14 bases. The CDR3 DNA is TGTGCCAGCAGCTTTCGGCTAGTGTCATATGAGCAGTTCTTC. It encodes CASSFRLVSYEQFF.

The chain links TRBV28 to TRBJ2-1, with 9 bases matching TRBD2. The CDR3 has 16 residues. Trimming at V came to 3 bases and at J to 4 bases, leaving 7 bases not matched to a gene. The germline V gene encodes CDR1 MDHEN and CDR2 SYDVKM. CDR3 residues: CASSLAGGLLYNEQFF. DNA for the CDR3: TGTGCCAGCAGTTTGGCGGGAGGGTTACTTTACAATGAGCAGTTCTTC.

The CDR3 DNA sequence: TGTGCCAGCAGCTTAGAGGACAGGGGAAGCAATCAGCCCCAGCATTTT. Translating gives CASSLEDRGSNQPQHF. The chain has TRBV7-2 and TRBJ1-5; 9 bases match TRBD1. The CDR3 length is 16 residues. Trimming took 1 base from V and 1 from J; bases not matched to a gene: 2. Germline V gene data show CDR1 as SGHTA and CDR2 as FQGNSA.

The chain is built from TRBV6-5 and TRBJ1-5; tentative D call: TRBD1 (5 bases). Germline V lookup: CDR1 MNHEY, CDR2 SVGAGI. Trimming took 6 bases from V and 8 from J, leaving 17 bases between them. This CDR3 has 14 amino acids. Here the CDR3 DNA reads TGTGCCAGCAGCCCCCAGCAGGGTCGAAAGCCCCAGCATTTT. Protein sequence: CASSPQQGRKPQHF.

The chain links TRBV10-3 to TRBJ1-5; TRBD1 might be the D (5 bases). V dropped 0 bases and J dropped 4 bases, with 10 bases sitting between them. The length of the CDR3 is 15 residues. Per germline, CDR1 ENHRY and CDR2 SYGVKD. The CDR3 reads CAISESGGVNQPQHF. CDR3 nucleotide sequence: TGTGCCATCAGTGAGTCCGGGGGGGTTAATCAGCCCCAGCATTTT.

The chain combines TRBV4-2 with TRBJ2-1, with 8 bases lining up with TRBD2. Germline CDR1 and CDR2: LGHNA and YNFKEQ. V was pared by 3 bases and J by 1 base, with 8 bases of the junction left unmatched. This CDR3 is built from 17 residues. CDR3 coding DNA: TGTGCCAGCAGCCAGGCCGTGGTAGCGGGGTCCTACAATGAGCAGTTCTTC. This translates into CASSQAVVAGSYNEQFF.

This clone has just one count. V and J are TRBV4-3 and TRBJ1-1; D is perhaps TRBD1 (5 bases). The V and J ends lost 1 base and 4 bases respectively, with 7 bases between them. This CDR3 is built from 13 residues. Germline values: CDR1 LGHNA, CDR2 YSLEER. The CDR3 coding sequence is TGCGCCAGCAGCCAAGGCAGGGTCACTGAAGCTTTCTTT. Residues: CASSQGRVTEAFF.

This clone was detected once. This sequence joins TRBV5-1 and TRBJ1-2; D unresolved. CDR1 and CDR2 from the germline V gene are SGHRS and YFSETQ. The CDR3 is 13 residues long. Written as DNA, the CDR3 is TGCGTTCATTTAGCTCCCCCCAACTATGGCTACACCTTC. Translated, it gives CVHLAPPNYGYTF.

The V and J genes are TRBV29-1 and TRBJ2-1; weak D call: TRBD1 (6 bases). V shed 6 bases and J shed 4 bases, with 16 bases lying between them. This CDR3 has 14 residues. Per the germline V gene, CDR1 is SQVTM and CDR2 is ANQGSEA. The DNA of the CDR3 is TGCAGCGTGCACACAGGGATGACTTACAATGAGCAGTTCTTC. Protein product: CSVHTGMTYNEQFF.